The following is a T cell receptor beta chain sequence with its context. Its target is unknown. The sample originates from a study of T-cell reconstitution after alpha-beta-depleted transplantation in children. General study points: The study reportedly traced alpha-beta T cells about two months after transplant to several hundred expanded graft clones. Where some patients showed high TCRbeta diversity at day 60, it came from recipient T cells and thymic progenitors that had survived. One year after transplant, T-cell counts and diversity came mostly from newly produced T cells.

V lost 1 base and J lost 12, with 16 bases in between. CDR3 length: 14 residues. Germline CDR1 and CDR2: SGHRS and YFSETQ. A TCRbeta library incorporating unique molecular identifiers was prepared. TCRdb used MiXCR to reprocess the PCR reads, holding one entry per CDR3 protein. This sample carries 300,000 to 400,000 distinct CDR3 sequences, roughly 25% of them seen once, and the ten largest clones take 10% to 11%. This rearrangement joins TRBV5-1 to TRBJ1-4; D ambiguous. The sequences come from PBMCs, mostly from graft donor cells, collected 180 days after TCRalphabeta/CD19-depleted stem cell transplant. This clonotype originated in a male patient younger than 18 who had a stem cell transplant for acute lymphoblastic leukemia, so the T cells may come from the graft donor. CDR3 region: CASSLWPGNEQLFF. DNA of the CDR3: TGCGCCAGCAGCTTGTGGCCGGGAAACGAACAACTGTTTTTT.